Presented here are 15 T cell receptor beta chains from one specimen sequenced in a study of blood T cell repertoires in COVID-19. Measured with immunoSEQ multiplex PCR; TCRdb has only the in-frame clones, and not every one. The table lists about 20,000 clones, 91% of them singletons, with around 7.2% in the top ten. The sequencing input was peripheral blood. The origin of the receptors is a human donor in a cohort sampled during active COVID-19.

This rearrangement joins TRBV7-2 to TRBJ1-2; 9 bases fit TRBD1. V lost 3 bases and J lost 4; bases outside the gene matches: 3. The CDR3 is 14 residues long. Germline V gene data show CDR1 as SGHTA and CDR2 as FQGNSA. The CDR3 is CASSFQGQGYGYTF. DNA of the CDR3: TGTGCCAGCAGCTTCCAGGGACAGGGCTATGGCTACACCTTC.

The chain is built from TRBV27 and TRBJ2-7; 10 bases line up with TRBD1. This CDR3 has 14 amino acids. With 5 bases clipped from V and 5 bases from J, the junction kept 6 bases outside the gene matches. CDR1 and CDR2 from the germline V gene are MNHEY and SMNVEV (reference sequence). CDR3 residues: CASSTDRGRNEQYF. The CDR3 DNA reads as TGTGCCAGCAGTACTGACAGGGGGCGGAACGAGCAGTACTTC.

V and J are TRBV5-1 and TRBJ1-1, with D possibly being TRBD1 (6 bases). V was cut by 3 bases and J by 1 base, with 7 bases left in between. CDR3 length equals 13 residues. Germline CDR1 SGHRS, CDR2 YFSETQ. The CDR3 is CASSSTGNTEAFF. The DNA of the CDR3 is TGCGCCAGCAGCTCGACAGGGAACACTGAAGCTTTCTTT.

This chain uses TRBV18 with TRBJ2-7; D gene uncertain. The CDR3 loop spans 14 amino acids. In germline, CDR1 is KGHSH, CDR2 LQKENI. Trimming shortened V by 0 bases and J by 2 bases, and 8 bases separated the two germline ends. In DNA form, the CDR3 reads TGTGCCAGCTCACCACCTGTCTCCCCCTACGAGCAGTACTTC. Protein sequence: CASSPPVSPYEQYF.

The chain joins TRBV9 to TRBJ2-3, with TRBD2 matching over 7 bases. CDR3 length: 13 residues. Germline V lookup: CDR1 SGDLS, CDR2 YYNGEE. V was pared by 2 bases and J by 4 bases, with 1 base of the junction left unmatched. CDR3 amino acids: CASSVAGADTQYF. The CDR3 region has the DNA TGTGCCAGCAGCGTTGCGGGAGCAGATACGCAGTATTTT.

This rearrangement joins TRBV19 to TRBJ1-3; D unresolved. CDR3 size: 14 residues. Germline V gene data show CDR1 as LNHDA and CDR2 as SQIVND (reference sequence). V lost 3 bases to trimming and J lost 0 bases, with 6 bases between them. In DNA form, the CDR3 reads TGTGCCAGTAGTATCACGGGCTCTGGAAACACCATATATTTT. Its translation: CASSITGSGNTIYF.

The chain carries TRBV12-3 or TRBV12-4 and TRBJ1-1; no firm D call. The CDR3 has 12 amino acids. V lost 7 bases, J lost 6 bases, and 12 bases lay in between. The CDR3 spells CASTTGGPEAFF. In nucleotides, the CDR3 is TGTGCCAGCACAACGGGAGGGCCTGAAGCTTTCTTT.

The chain recombines TRBV30 with TRBJ2-2; TRBD2 might be the D (6 bases). The CDR3 sequence is 13 residues long. CDR1 GTSNPN and CDR2 SVGIG come from the germline V gene (reference sequence). With 5 bases removed from V and 7 bases from J, the gap between germline ends came to 14 bases. The CDR3 is CAWRRGIGGELFF. The CDR3 bases are TGTGCCTGGCGGCGGGGTATTGGCGGGGAGCTGTTTTTT. The whole variable domain, filled in from reference TRBV30 and TRBJ2-2, reads SQTIHQWPATLVQPVGSPLSLECTVEGTSNPNLYWYRQAAGRGLQLLFYSVGIGQISSEVPQNLSASRPQDRQFILSSKKLLLSDSGFYLCAWRRGIGGELFFGEGSRLTVL.

The sample holds a few counts of this clone. This sequence joins TRBV4-3 and TRBJ1-1, with TRBD1 as a possible D gene (6 bases). The V and J ends lost 3 bases and 8 bases respectively, with 13 bases between them. This CDR3 has 13 residues. The germline V gene encodes CDR1 LGHNA and CDR2 YSLEER. The CDR3 region is CASSQGYDREAFF. CDR3 sequence (DNA): TGCGCCAGCAGCCAGGGATATGACAGGGAAGCTTTCTTT.

The V and J genes are TRBV5-4 and TRBJ2-3; 11 bases match TRBD2. This CDR3 comprises 14 residues. Germline V gene lookup returns CDR1 SGHNT and CDR2 YYREEE (reference sequence). V shed 4 bases, J shed 5 bases, and the junction held 3 bases outside the gene matches. The DNA for the CDR3 is TGTGCCAGCAGCGAAGGACTAGCGGGAGATACGCAGTATTTT. The encoded protein is CASSEGLAGDTQYF.

The chain links TRBV10-1 to TRBJ2-3, with 9 bases aligning to TRBD2. V lost 5 bases to trimming and J lost 4 bases; unmatched junction nucleotides: 7. From germline, CDR1 is WNHNN and CDR2 SYGVQD (reference sequence). The CDR3 consists of 15 residues. In nucleotides, the CDR3 is TGCGCCAGCAGTAAGAAGCGGGGGGTTGCAGATACGCAGTATTTT. Its protein is CASSKKRGVADTQYF.

The chain recombines TRBV7-2 with TRBJ2-7; 11 positions match TRBD2. This CDR3 has 15 amino acids. Germline assignment: CDR1 SGHTA and CDR2 FQGNSA. Germline trimming cut 5 bases from V and 3 bases from J; bases unmatched to any gene: 6. CDR3 sequence (DNA): TGTGCCAGCAGCCCTGTGGGGACTAGCGGCTACGAGCAGTACTTC. Its translation: CASSPVGTSGYEQYF.

This rearrangement joins TRBV7-6 to TRBJ2-7; 10 bases line up with TRBD1. Germline-derived CDR1 and CDR2 are SGHVS and FNYEAQ. This CDR3 contains 16 residues. Unmatched junction bases numbered 7, after V lost 1 base and J lost 4 bases. The CDR3 DNA reads as TGTGCCAGCAGCTTAGGACAGGGGGCTGAAGTGTACGAGCAGTACTTC. Translated: CASSLGQGAEVYEQYF.

The rearrangement links TRBV29-1 to TRBJ2-2; 7 bases are a match to TRBD1. Per the germline V gene, CDR1 is SQVTM and CDR2 is ANQGSEA. The junction had 8 bases not matched to a gene; V was cut back by 8 bases and J by 8 bases. This CDR3 is 12 amino acids long. CDR3 DNA: TGCAGCTTCTGGACAGGCGTGGGGGAGCTGTTTTTT. The encoded protein is CSFWTGVGELFF.

This rearrangement joins TRBV19 to TRBJ2-5; D might be TRBD1 (6 bases). The CDR3 extends over 13 amino acids. V shed 7 bases and J shed 5 bases, with 14 bases lying between them. CDR1 is LNHDA, CDR2 SQIVND, per germline (reference sequence). CDR3 amino acids: CASKGRGKETQYF. The CDR3 nucleotides read TGTGCCAGTAAGGGTAGGGGGAAGGAGACCCAGTACTTC. The variable domain in full, with the rest retrieved from reference TRBV19 and TRBJ2-5, is DGGITQSPKYLFRKEGQNVTLSCEQNLNHDAMYWYRQDPGQGLRLIYYSQIVNDFQKGDIAEGYSVSREKKESFPLTVTSAQKNPTAFYLCASKGRGKETQYFGPGTRLLVL.